Shown below are 32 T cell receptor beta chains from a single sample sequenced in a study of diagnostic markers for celiac disease. TCRdb re-called the reads; one entry per CDR3 protein, DNA not given. The sample has about 5,600 distinct CDR3 sequences, and its top ten clones hold under 7%. Material: either unsorted cells or a sorted T cell fraction (not recorded which). The receptors come from a human donor. This table probably holds off-target reads from a library built for another chain.

This clonotype is deemed medium-sized by its frequency. The CDR3 spells CASSPGLAFVEQYF. The chain uses TRBV2 and TRBJ2-7; TCRdb reports TRBD2, a call that lacks DNA to check it against. Germline CDR1 and CDR2: SNHLY and FYNNEI. There are 14 residues in the CDR3.

This clonotype is classed as medium-sized (0.01 to 0.1%) by frequency. The chain couples TRBV6-1 to TRBJ2-1; TCRdb indicates TRBD1, and absent DNA this call remains unverified. Germline CDR1 and CDR2: MNHNS and SASEGT. This CDR3 region has 11 residues. Here the CDR3 reads CASNPGDEQFF.

This clonotype is identified as medium-sized (0.01 to 0.1%) from frequency. V usage is TRBV2 and J usage is TRBJ1-5; TCRdb gives TRBD1 as the D gene, but with no DNA this cannot be confirmed. The CDR3 length is 16 residues. The germline CDR1 and CDR2 sequences are SNHLY and FYNNEI. CDR3 loop: CASSGPGQGSNQPQHF.

This chain links TRBV10-3 with TRBJ1-1. The CDR3 extends over 15 amino acids. The germline gives CDR1 ENHRY, CDR2 SYGVKD. CDR3 residues: CAISESIAVSTEAFF.

This chain links TRBV7-2 with TRBJ1-2. CDR3 length equals 16 residues. Germline CDR1 SGHTA, CDR2 FQGNSA. The CDR3 reads CASSLVSGAGDSSYTF.

The chain combines TRBV20-1 with TRBJ2-7; TCRdb's D call of TRBD1 is untestable without DNA. The V gene's germline CDR1 is DFQATT and CDR2 SNEGSKA (reference sequence). The CDR3 extends over 15 amino acids. This CDR3 reads CSASFVTGGSGEQYF.

This clonotype is deemed medium-sized by its frequency. V and J are TRBV5-1 and TRBJ1-2. Germline loops: CDR1 SGHRS, CDR2 YFSETQ. The CDR3 runs 14 residues. The CDR3: CASSLEGGDYGYTF.

The V call is TRBV7-2, the J call TRBJ2-7. The CDR3 totals 12 residues. Germline V gene data show CDR1 as SGHTA and CDR2 as FQGNSA. CDR3 protein: CASSFTPYEQYF. The whole variable domain, filled in from reference TRBV7-2 and TRBJ2-7, reads GAGVSQSPSNKVTEKGKDVELRCDPISGHTALYWYRQSLGQGLEFLIYFQGNSAPDKSGLPSDRFSAERTGGSVSTLTIQRTQQEDSAVYLCASSFTPYEQYFGPGTRLTVT.

The chain has TRBV5-6 and TRBJ2-1; as DNA is missing, the TRBD1 call by TCRdb cannot be tested. Germline CDR1 SGHDT, CDR2 YYEEEE. CDR3 length equals 13 residues. CDR3 sequence: CASSLKGGNEQFF.

The V call is TRBV14, the J call TRBJ2-2; TCRdb gives TRBD1 as the D gene, but with no DNA this cannot be confirmed. The CDR3 is 16 residues long. The V gene's germline CDR1 is SGHDN and CDR2 FVKESK. The CDR3 is CASSQGPGVPTGELFF.

This clonotype is classed as medium-sized by frequency. The CDR3 loop reads CASSYYSYEQYF. This chain connects TRBV7-8 to TRBJ2-7. The CDR3 totals 12 residues. Per germline, CDR1 SGHVS and CDR2 FQNEAQ.

Judged by frequency, this clonotype is medium-sized. The V gene is TRBV5-1, the J gene TRBJ1-4. The CDR3 consists of 14 residues. Looked up from germline, CDR1 is SGHRS and CDR2 is YFSETQ. The CDR3 loop reads CASSLKDANEKLFF.

The V gene is TRBV30, the J gene TRBJ1-1. Germline CDR1 reads GTSNPN; CDR2 reads SVGIG (reference sequence). CDR3 length: 15 amino acids. The CDR3 reads CAWSVGPLMNTEAFF.

Frequency places this clonotype as medium-sized. This sequence joins TRBV5-1 and TRBJ1-2; the D gene TCRdb calls, TRBD1, cannot be checked with no DNA. CDR1 and CDR2 from the germline V gene are SGHRS and YFSETQ. The CDR3 loop spans 16 amino acids. The CDR3 sequence is CASSLNSQGADYGYTF.

This clonotype is called medium-sized based on its frequency. The chain employs TRBV6-2 or TRBV6-3 and TRBJ2-5. This CDR3 is built from 11 residues. The germline CDR1 and CDR2 sequences are MNHEY and SVGEGT. Here the CDR3 reads CASSGQETQYF.

The chain links TRBV20-1 to TRBJ2-5; TCRdb outputs TRBD2, but without DNA this stays unchecked. There are 14 residues in the CDR3. From germline, CDR1 is DFQATT and CDR2 SNEGSKA (reference sequence). CDR3 amino acids: CSAWGLAGGKTQYF.

The J gene is TRBJ1-1, the V gene TRBV7-2; TCRdb names TRBD1, which stays unverified in the absence of DNA. This CDR3 contains 15 residues. The germline gives CDR1 SGHTA, CDR2 FQGNSA. Here the CDR3 reads CASSLTGGVNTEAFF.

This clonotype registers medium-sized by frequency. CDR3 region: CASRGVGSEAFF. The chain links TRBV27 to TRBJ1-1; there is no DNA to check the TCRdb D call of TRBD1. Germline V gene data show CDR1 as MNHEY and CDR2 as SMNVEV (reference sequence). The CDR3 is made up of 12 amino acids.

The chain links TRBV12-3 or TRBV12-4 to TRBJ1-1. The CDR3 spans 13 residues. CDR3 protein: CASSLGFVSEAFF.

The V call is TRBV5-5, the J call TRBJ1-5. CDR3 length equals 15 residues. Germline V lookup: CDR1 SGHKS, CDR2 YYEKEE (reference sequence). The CDR3 is CASSLESDSNQPQHF.

V usage is TRBV5-5 and J usage is TRBJ1-1; as DNA is missing, the TRBD1 call by TCRdb cannot be tested. Germline V lookup: CDR1 SGHKS, CDR2 YYEKEE (reference sequence). This CDR3 has 16 residues. CDR3 amino acids: CASSFMLRTLNTEAFF. The full variable domain, in which reference TRBV5-5 and TRBJ1-1 provide the parts outside the CDR3, is DAGVTQSPTHLIKTRGQQVTLRCSPISGHKSVSWYQQVLGQGPQFIFQYYEKEERGRGNFPDRFSARQFPNYSSELNVNALLLGDSALYLCASSFMLRTLNTEAFFGQGTRLTVV.

The rearrangement joins TRBV7-2 to TRBJ1-5; TCRdb's D call, TRBD1, is unchecked because there is no DNA. CDR3 length equals 13 residues. CDR1 is SGHTA and CDR2 is FQGNSA in the germline V gene. CDR3 region: CASSIRGDQPQHF.

The V call is TRBV20-1, the J call TRBJ1-6; TCRdb picks TRBD1, but there is no DNA to check that call. The CDR3 is 16 residues long. Looked up from germline, CDR1 is DFQATT and CDR2 is SNEGSKA (reference sequence). CDR3 amino acids: CSARGGGGAYNSPLHF.

The chain couples TRBV29-1 to TRBJ2-3; absent DNA, TCRdb's TRBD1 call cannot be checked. Per germline, CDR1 SQVTM and CDR2 ANQGSEA. The CDR3 is 13 amino acids. The CDR3 here is CSVTGGSSDTQYF.

By frequency, this clonotype is medium-sized. The chain employs TRBV29-1 and TRBJ1-2. Germline CDR1 reads SQVTM; CDR2 reads ANQGSEA. The CDR3 spans 12 residues. CDR3: CSVERSNYGYTF. The full variable domain, rest sourced from reference TRBV29-1 and TRBJ1-2, is SAVISQKPSRDICQRGTSLTIQCQVDSQVTMMFWYRQQPGQSLTLIATANQGSEATYESGFVIDKFPISRPNLTFSTLTVSNMSPEDSSIYLCSVERSNYGYTFGSGTRLTVV.

This chain connects TRBV7-2 to TRBJ1-1. The CDR3 loop spans 12 amino acids. Germline V gives CDR1 SGHTA, CDR2 FQGNSA. The CDR3 loop reads CASSSLLGDAFF.

This chain links TRBV18 with TRBJ1-5; TCRdb indicates TRBD1, and absent DNA this call remains unverified. This CDR3 has 15 residues. Germline V lookup: CDR1 KGHSH, CDR2 LQKENI. The CDR3: CASSPSDTVNQPQHF.

This clonotype shows up as large (0.1 to 1%) by frequency. V usage is TRBV10-3 and J usage is TRBJ2-5. The length of the CDR3 is 13 residues. From germline, CDR1 is ENHRY and CDR2 SYGVKD. This CDR3 reads CAISGIGSETQYF.

The chain carries TRBV30 and TRBJ2-2; TCRdb indicates TRBD1, and absent DNA this call remains unverified. The germline V gene has CDR1 GTSNPN and CDR2 SVGIG (reference sequence). This CDR3 contains 14 residues. The CDR3 here is CAWRQDMNTGELFF.

According to its frequency, this clonotype is medium-sized (0.01 to 0.1%). The chain employs TRBV5-6 and TRBJ1-3. The length of the CDR3 is 13 residues. Germline CDR1 reads SGHDT; CDR2 reads YYEEEE. The CDR3 loop reads CASSSRVGNTIYF.

The rearrangement links TRBV3-1 to TRBJ1-6; TCRdb designates TRBD1, a call that cannot be tested without DNA. The CDR3 has 15 amino acids. The V gene's germline CDR1 is LGHDT and CDR2 YNNKEL (reference sequence). The CDR3 loop is CASSLRDLVRSPLHF. The full variable domain, rest sourced from reference TRBV3-1 and TRBJ1-6, is DTAVSQTPKYLVTQMGNDKSIKCEQNLGHDTMYWYKQDSKKFLKIMFSYNNKELIINETVPNRFSPKSPDKAHLNLHINSLELGDSAVYFCASSLRDLVRSPLHFGNGTRLTVT.

Measured by frequency, this clonotype is medium-sized (0.01 to 0.1%). The chain joins TRBV20-1 to TRBJ1-2. The CDR3 consists of 14 residues. Germline CDR1 is DFQATT and CDR2 is SNEGSKA (reference sequence). The CDR3 is CSAPRIGLNYGYTF.